This entry lists 2 T cell receptor beta chains sequenced from one sample in a study of neurological immune-mediated disorders. TCRdb reanalysed the 5' RACE reads using MiXCR and keeps one entry per CDR3 protein. The table lists fewer than 70,000 distinct CDR3 sequences, about 8.9% of them singletons. As to time point: longitudinal time-point 2. What was sequenced was PBMCs. These receptors all come from a man aged 25-45 years in good health.

Many counts were recorded for this clonotype. The rearrangement links TRBV20-1 to TRBJ2-3; the D call may be TRBD1 or TRBD2 (6 bases each). CDR3 size: 14 residues. Trimming shortened V by 3 bases and J by 5 bases, and 15 bases separated the two germline ends. Germline CDR1 reads DFQATT; CDR2 reads SNEGSKA (reference sequence). The CDR3 DNA reads as TGCAGTGCTAGTTTGGGAGAGGGGGGAGATACGCAGTATTTT. This gives the protein CSASLGEGGDTQYF.

This clonotype was recorded at least ten times. The chain recombines TRBV5-1 with TRBJ2-7; 10 nucleotides agree with TRBD2. The germline gives CDR1 SGHRS, CDR2 YFSETQ. CDR3 length equals 14 residues. Trimming took 4 bases from V and 4 from J; bases not matched to a gene: 5. The CDR3 here is CASSRGLAEYEQYF. The CDR3 nucleotides read TGCGCCAGCAGCCGAGGACTAGCGGAGTACGAGCAGTACTTC.